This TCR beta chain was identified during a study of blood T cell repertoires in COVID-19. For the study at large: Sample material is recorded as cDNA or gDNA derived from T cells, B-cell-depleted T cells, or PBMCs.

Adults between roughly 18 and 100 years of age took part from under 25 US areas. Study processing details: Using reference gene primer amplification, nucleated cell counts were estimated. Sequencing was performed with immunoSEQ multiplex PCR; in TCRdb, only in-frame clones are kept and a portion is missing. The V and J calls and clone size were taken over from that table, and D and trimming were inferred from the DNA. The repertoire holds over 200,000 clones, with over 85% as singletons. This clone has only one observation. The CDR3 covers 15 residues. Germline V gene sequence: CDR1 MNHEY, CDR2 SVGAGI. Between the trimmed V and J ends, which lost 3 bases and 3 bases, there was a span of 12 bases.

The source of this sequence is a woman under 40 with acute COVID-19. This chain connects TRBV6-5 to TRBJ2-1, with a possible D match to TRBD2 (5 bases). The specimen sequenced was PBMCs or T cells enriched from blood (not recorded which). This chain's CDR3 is CASSYGLAGYNEQFF. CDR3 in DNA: TGTGCCAGCAGTTATGGCCTAGCTGGCTACAATGAGCAGTTCTTC.